The entry below gives a single T cell receptor beta chain sequence along with its context. The CDR3 is 15 residues long. Germline CDR1 and CDR2: MNHGY and SAAAGT. V was clipped by 8 bases and J by 0 bases; unmatched bases: 9. Original methodology: Amplification with reference gene primers provided the estimates of nucleated cell counts. Only in-frame clones appear in the TCRdb table, and some are missing; sequencing was by immunoSEQ multiplex PCR. The V and J calls and clone size are taken from that table; D and trimming were inferred from the DNA. Here the sample spans around 93,000 clones, 87% being singletons. The sample belongs to a study of blood T cell repertoires in COVID-19. Turning to the study itself: T cells, B-cell-depleted T cells, or PBMCs provided the cDNA or gDNA that served as material.

The sample taken for sequencing was peripheral blood. This TCR derives from a human donor in a cohort sampled during active COVID-19. This sequence joins TRBV6-8 and TRBJ1-2, with 7 bases fitting TRBD1. Here the CDR3 reads CASPRGWQPNYGYTF. The CDR3 nucleotides are TGTGCCAGCCCCAGGGGGTGGCAGCCTAACTATGGCTACACCTTC.